Listed below are T cell receptor beta chains from one sample, sequenced in a study of blood T cell repertoires in COVID-19. Assay: immunoSEQ multiplex PCR; the TCRdb copy retains only in-frame clones and omits some. The sample includes some 130,000 clones, around 88% of them seen just once. Sequenced material: peripheral blood. These receptors came from a man in his fifties with acute or convalescent COVID-19. Both conserved end residues are part of each CDR3. A D gene is named only where the DNA matches it firmly. The listing skips clone size in some rows; elsewhere it reads once, few, many or a size class.

D gene	V gene	clone size	J gene	CDR3 DNA	CDR3 protein
TRBD2	TRBV7-2	.	TRBJ2-1	TGTGCCAGCAGCTCCCTAGCGGGAGGGAGGAATGAGCAGTTCTTC	CASSSLAGGRNEQFF
.	TRBV6-5	once	TRBJ2-1	TGTGCCAGCAGTTACTCGACTACCTCGGCATACAATGAGCAGTTCTTC	CASSYSTTSAYNEQFF
.	TRBV5-4	.	TRBJ1-2	TGTGCCAGCAGCTTGGGGGCAGCCTGGCCGGGGGGCTACACCTTC	CASSLGAAWPGGYTF
TRBD2	TRBV2	.	TRBJ2-1	TGTGCCAGCACCCCCCTAGCGGGGGGGTACAATGAGCAGTTCTTC	CASTPLAGGYNEQFF
.	TRBV6-1	.	TRBJ1-2	TGTGCCAGCAGTGAAGGGCCAGGGGTGTCGATCGGCTACACCTTC	CASSEGPGVSIGYTF
.	TRBV6-6	.	TRBJ1-3	TGTGCCAGCACCATACGGGGGGCTGGAAACACCATATATTTT	CASTIRGAGNTIYF
.	TRBV18	.	TRBJ1-5	TGTGCCAGCTCACCGACAGTAAATCAGCCCCAGCATTTT	CASSPTVNQPQHF
.	TRBV11-2	once	TRBJ2-2	TGTGCCAGCAGCTTACAGGGGAACACCGGGGAGCTGTTTTTT	CASSLQGNTGELFF
.	TRBV5-4	.	TRBJ1-1	TGTGCCAGCAGTCAGAAGAGGGAACAGAACACTGAAGCTTTCTTT	CASSQKREQNTEAFF
TRBD1	TRBV5-1	.	TRBJ1-1	TGCGCCAGCAGCCGTGGGGACAGGGCGAACACTGAAGCTTTCTTT	CASSRGDRANTEAFF
TRBD2	TRBV3-1/TRBV3-2	.	TRBJ2-1	TGTGCCAGCAGCCTCGGGACTAGCGTTAGTGAGCAGTTCTTC	CASSLGTSVSEQFF
TRBD1	TRBV13	.	TRBJ1-2	TGTGCCAGCAGCGTCCGACAGAGGACAGGCGGCTATGGCTACACCTTC	CASSVRQRTGGYGYTF
TRBD2	TRBV4-1	.	TRBJ2-1	TGCGCCAGCAGCCAACTGGGACTAGCGGGGGGGCAGGATGAGCAGTTCTTC	CASSQLGLAGGQDEQFF
.	TRBV5-6	.	TRBJ1-2	TGTGCCAGCAGTCGGGAGCAGTACTATGGCTACACCTTC	CASSREQYYGYTF
TRBD2	TRBV3-1/TRBV3-2	.	TRBJ2-7	TGTGCCAGCAGCCTTAGCGGGGGCTCCTACGAGCAGTACTTC	CASSLSGGSYEQYF
.	TRBV27	few	TRBJ1-6	TGTGCCAGCAGGACGACAGGCTTCGATTCACCCCTCCACTTT	CASRTTGFDSPLHF
.	TRBV19	.	TRBJ1-5	TGTGCCAGTACCCCACAGGTTAATCAGCCCCAGCATTTT	CASTPQVNQPQHF
.	TRBV19	.	TRBJ1-2	TGTGCCAGTAGTGGTGAACCACTCTATGGCTACACCTTC	CASSGEPLYGYTF
TRBD1	TRBV6-5	.	TRBJ1-1	TGTGCCAGCACAGTGGACAGGGGGAACACTGAAGCTTTCTTT	CASTVDRGNTEAFF
.	TRBV2	.	TRBJ2-2	TGTGCCAGCTCTAGGCGGGGCCTGAACACCGGGGAGCTGTTTTTT	CASSRRGLNTGELFF
.	TRBV19	once	TRBJ2-3	TGTGCCAGTTCCCTTAATGCGGGAACCGGAGATACGCAGTATTTT	CASSLNAGTGDTQYF
.	TRBV6-5	.	TRBJ1-1	TGTGCCAGCAGTTCTGTTCTGGGGAGTGAAGCTTTCTTT	CASSSVLGSEAFF
TRBD1	TRBV5-1	.	TRBJ1-1	TGCGCCAGCAGCTTGGAGGGAACAGGGGTCACTGAAGCTTTCTTT	CASSLEGTGVTEAFF
TRBD1	TRBV9	.	TRBJ2-1	TGTGCCAGCAGCGTAGATACAGGGGATGAGCAGTTCTTC	CASSVDTGDEQFF
TRBD2	TRBV7-2	.	TRBJ2-5	TGTGCCAGCAGCTCCCCCGGACTAGCGGTTCAAGAGACCCAGTACTTC	CASSSPGLAVQETQYF
TRBD1	TRBV2	.	TRBJ1-2	TGTGCCAGCAGTCTACAGGGGCGGCATGGCTACACCTTC	CASSLQGRHGYTF
TRBD1	TRBV7-9	.	TRBJ2-3	TGTGCCAGCAGCTTATGGGGGACAGGGAGCACAGATACGCAGTATTTT	CASSLWGTGSTDTQYF
.	TRBV2	.	TRBJ1-5	TGTGCCAGCAGTGAAGCGCGGTGGGGGGAACCCCAGCATTTT	CASSEARWGEPQHF